The present entry profiles one T cell receptor (beta chain) with its context. This clonotype was counted at least ten times. Its binding antigen is unknown. No base quality information exists; no much larger clone differs at one position. There are 16 amino acids in the CDR3, from cysteine to phenylalanine inclusive. The DNA shown is the 48-base CDR3, in frame from base 1. CDR1 and CDR2, per the germline V gene, are SNHLY and FYNNEI. V is shortened by 3 bases, J by 0 bases, and the region joining them spans 13 bases. The data derive from a study of patients with pleural tuberculosis (dated by TCRdb to the mid-2010s). Sequencing relied on an Illumina Genome Analyzer IIx. TCRdb's own reprocessing of the public reads used fastp at Q25 and MiXCR and kept productive beta chains. Every CDR3 protein is listed once, alongside the most common genes and DNA of its rows. This sample comprises approximately 50,000 distinct CDR3 sequences, 5.5% to 8% of them detected only once. The ten most abundant clones make up 16% of the sample.

This clonotype was sampled from a human donor with pleural tuberculosis. The chain was built from TRBV2 and TRBJ2-3, with no confident D gene call. The bases are TGTGCCAGCAGTGAGGATACAGTCCCCAGCACAGATACGCAGTATTTT. This codes for CASSEDTVPSTDTQYF.